These 9 T cell receptor beta chains came from one sample sequenced in a study of blood T cell repertoires in COVID-19. Some clones are missing from TCRdb's copy, which holds only in-frame ones; the method was immunoSEQ multiplex PCR. The repertoire holds 150,000 to 200,000 clones, with roughly 73% as singletons. The sample consisted of peripheral blood. The receptors derive from a woman older than 75 with active or convalescent COVID-19.

This chain connects TRBV18 to TRBJ2-1; D not resolved. The ends were cut back, 3 bases at V and 1 base at J, with 10 bases in the middle. Germline CDR1 KGHSH, CDR2 LQKENI. The CDR3 is 15 residues long. The CDR3 DNA reads as TGTGCCAGCTCACCCCTTCAGGATTCCTACAATGAGCAGTTCTTC. It encodes CASSPLQDSYNEQFF.

The rearrangement joins TRBV19 to TRBJ1-2; D is unresolved. The CDR3 spans 12 residues. Germline CDR1 reads LNHDA; CDR2 reads SQIVND (reference sequence). Trimming left V 6 bases short and J 5 bases short, with 10 bases between. This chain's CDR3 is CASSSREYGYTF. The CDR3 bases are TGTGCCAGTAGCTCCCGGGAGTATGGCTACACCTTC.

V gene TRBV18 combines with J gene TRBJ1-1, with D maybe TRBD1 (5 bases). V lost 2 bases and J 4 bases, leaving 17 bases between the germline ends. The germline V gene has CDR1 KGHSH and CDR2 LQKENI. The CDR3 runs 16 residues. CDR3 amino acids: CASSPGDGGAGTEAFF. Here the CDR3 DNA reads TGTGCCAGCTCACCAGGGGACGGGGGAGCGGGCACTGAAGCTTTCTTT.

The rearrangement uses TRBV2 and TRBJ1-4, with 7 nucleotides matching TRBD1. From germline, CDR1 is SNHLY and CDR2 FYNNEI. The CDR3 sequence is 15 residues long. With 3 bases clipped from V and 2 bases from J, the junction kept 3 bases outside the gene matches. The CDR3 spells CASSDRGMTNEKLFF. For the CDR3, the DNA is TGTGCCAGCAGTGACAGGGGGATGACTAATGAAAAACTGTTTTTT.

This clone has only one observation. V gene TRBV29-1 combines with J gene TRBJ2-1; possible D gene TRBD1, 6 bases. The CDR3 extends over 15 amino acids. Trimming shortened V by 6 bases and J by 9 bases, and 24 bases separated the two germline ends. CDR1 is SQVTM and CDR2 is ANQGSEA in the germline V gene. The DNA of the CDR3 is TGCAGCGTGGCGAGTTTGGGTTCTTTAGGGGGTGAGCAGTTCTTC. It codes for CSVASLGSLGGEQFF.

The CDR3 sequence: CASSQDLGAAGANVLTF. In DNA form, the CDR3 reads TGTGCCAGCAGCCAAGATCTAGGCGCTGCTGGGGCCAACGTCCTGACTTTC. The V gene is TRBV4-2, the J gene TRBJ2-6; D is undetermined. The CDR3 totals 17 residues. Trimming shortened V by 0 bases and J by 2 bases, and 11 bases separated the two germline ends. Germline V lookup: CDR1 LGHNA, CDR2 YNFKEQ.

The gene calls are TRBV5-1 and TRBJ2-5; D remains ambiguous. There are 15 residues in the CDR3. Germline loops: CDR1 SGHRS, CDR2 YFSETQ. V was clipped by 4 bases and J by 5 bases, with 18 bases between them. In DNA, the CDR3 is TGCGCCAGCAGCCACCTAACCGACATGTGGGAGACCCAGTACTTC. Protein product: CASSHLTDMWETQYF.

This chain connects TRBV2 to TRBJ1-6; 7 positions agree with TRBD1. The germline gives CDR1 SNHLY, CDR2 FYNNEI. J was trimmed by 17 bases and V by 9 bases; bases with no gene match: 10. The length of the CDR3 is 11 residues. This chain's CDR3 is CASSQQGLFHF. In nucleotides, the CDR3 is TGTGCCAGTAGCCAACAGGGGCTTTTCCACTTT.

This clone occurred a few times. The chain couples TRBV6-5 to TRBJ1-5; D possibly corresponds to TRBD1 (5 bases). The CDR3 totals 15 residues. From germline, CDR1 is MNHEY and CDR2 SVGAGI. Trimming stripped 6 bases from V and 1 base from J, with 13 bases between. The CDR3 DNA is TGTGCCAGCAGCCGCGGGACCGCAAGCAATCAGCCCCAGCATTTT. This translates into CASSRGTASNQPQHF.